The T cell receptor beta chain described here comes from a study of T-cell memory formation after mild COVID-19. Study information: The two donors had largely donor-specific TCR clusters. Overall study results and limits: Those CD4+ clones that contracted were mainly in CM and EM (CD8+ ones in EMRA).

A remark on this clonotype: Its antigen is undetermined.

This CDR3 contains 14 residues. Per the germline V gene, CDR1 is SGHDT and CDR2 is YYEEEE. V dropped 2 bases and J dropped 14; count of bases not matched to a gene: 10. MiXCR was run by TCRdb on the 5' RACE reads, yielding one entry per CDR3 protein. In the table there are around 450,000 distinct CDR3 sequences, 15% to 20% of which are singletons. This TCR came from an adult woman who had mild COVID-19 (a few samples of this study predate the infection). Cell type and time point are not known. The material sequenced was PBMCs or a T cell subset sorted from them (not recorded which). This rearrangement joins TRBV5-6 to TRBJ1-6; 7 bases are shared with TRBD1. The CDR3 loop is CASSFDRAVWTLHF. The DNA of the CDR3 is TGTGCCAGCAGCTTTGACAGGGCCGTGTGGACCCTCCACTTT. The variable domain in full, with the rest retrieved from reference TRBV5-6 and TRBJ1-6, is DAGVTQSPTHLIKTRGQQVTLRCSPKSGHDTVSWYQQALGQGPQFIFQYYEEEERQRGNFPDRFSGHQFPNYSSELNVNALLLGDSALYLCASSFDRAVWTLHFGNGTRLTVT.